This record concerns one T cell receptor beta chain sequence. This clone has just a few counts. No cognate antigen has been identified for it. No base-level quality is on record; no much larger clone is a single base apart. The immunoSEQ Assay was used to sequence TCR beta CDR3 regions from DNA. Regarding the original processing steps: T cell density was computed as TCR beta template counts normalized to usable DNA estimated by amplifying housekeeping genes. The preseqR package was used to estimate richness by extrapolating to 400,000 templates for PBMC samples and to 120,000 templates for tissue samples. Clonality was defined as one minus Pielou's evenness. Differential abundance testing on productive amino-acid clonotypes, with a minimum total count of 5 and an alpha of 0.1, was used to identify tissue-enriched TCRs. The Jaccard Index and the Morisita Overlap Index were used to measure repertoire overlap between compartments. TCR beta CDR3s were clustered by GLIPH together with public tetramer-defined viral CDR3s, and at least three viral sequences plus V-gene enrichment were required for viral motifs. Drawn from immuneACCESS, this table holds only the in-frame rearrangements with V and J called that TCRdb kept. Clones are partly lost; checked studies trace under half to an unresolved V gene and leave the rest unexplained. V and J calls and clone size come straight from that table; D and trimming were deduced from the DNA. Across this sample there are 50,000 to 70,000 clones, with just over 90% seen only once. The ten top clones hold nearly 20% of the sample.

Reading from cysteine to phenylalanine, the CDR3 counts 15 amino acids. CDR3 DNA is the only sequence kept; it has 45 bases, read in frame from the first base. From the germline V gene, CDR1 is SGDLS and CDR2 is YYNGEE. The germline V and J ends show losses of 5 bases and 7 bases respectively, and no gene match explains 11 bases of the junction. This sample was included in a study of T cells in localized non-small cell lung cancer (TCRdb year 2020). At the level of the whole study: The study analyzed T cell repertoires of approximately 240 early-stage NSCLC patients, comparing tumors and uninvolved tumor-adjacent lungs. The cohort comprised approximately 240 treatment-naïve NSCLC patients with resected, localized lung tumors. Of the NSCLC patients, roughly 130 were male and around 99 were female, and the mean age was about 69 years. General study outcomes and caveats: Since the design was exploratory, TCR variables were selected using unadjusted p-values with no false-discovery rate correction. Because multi-region tumor sequencing was not done, intratumor heterogeneity could not be ruled out. A median of about 53 of the top 100 tumor clones were detected in paired uninvolved adjacent lung, and 28 of these tumor clones were also found among the top 100 clones of the paired uninvolved adjacent lung. Uninvolved tumor-adjacent lung showed the highest T cell clonality, higher than tumor, which suggests more focused antigenic responses in the uninvolved tumor-adjacent lung. Longer overall survival was associated with higher T cell density in blood, whereas shorter survival was associated with higher clonality in adjacent lung.

At diagnosis, tumor, uninvolved tumor-adjacent lung and peripheral blood were collected and then preserved as a mix of FFPE and fresh-frozen material. For TCR repertoire profiling, blood samples were analyzed as peripheral blood mononuclear cells. The sample was peripheral blood, taken before any cancer treatment. The TCR was taken from a man between 40 and 69 years old with stage I lung adenocarcinoma. This chain joins TRBV9 to TRBJ2-1, with 8 junctional bases fitting TRBD2. The DNA is TGTGCCAGCAGTCTTTCCGGGACTAGTAGGAATGAGCAGTTCTTC. Its protein reads: CASSLSGTSRNEQFF.